One sample yielded the 31 T cell receptor beta chains listed below, sequenced in a study of blood T cell repertoires in COVID-19. Produced via immunoSEQ multiplex PCR; TCRdb's table is partial and in-frame only. Of about 75,000 clones in the sample, approximately 87% were seen once. The material sequenced was peripheral blood. These TCRs come from a human donor in a cohort sampled during active COVID-19.

The rearrangement links TRBV28 to TRBJ2-7; 7 bases agree with TRBD2. Germline-derived CDR1 and CDR2 are MDHEN and SYDVKM. Trimming at V came to 2 bases and at J to 4 bases, leaving 8 bases not matched to a gene. The CDR3 covers 15 residues. The CDR3 region has the DNA TGTGCCAGCAGTTTAAGGACTAGTGGTTCGTACGAGCAGTACTTC. Amino acid sequence: CASSLRTSGSYEQYF.

The chain is built from TRBV4-2 and TRBJ2-1, with 11 bases matching TRBD1. After removal of 5 bases from V and 6 bases from J, the junction contained 9 bases not matched to a gene. Germline V gene sequence: CDR1 LGHNA, CDR2 YNFKEQ. This CDR3 comprises 16 residues. CDR3 nucleotides: TGTGCCAGCAGCGTTGTAGGGACAGGGGGTATCAATGAGCAGTTCTTC. Protein sequence: CASSVVGTGGINEQFF.

The chain is built from TRBV19 and TRBJ2-5; D is perhaps TRBD1 (6 bases). Germline V gene data show CDR1 as LNHDA and CDR2 as SQIVND (reference sequence). This CDR3 is 14 amino acids long. V dropped 5 bases and J dropped 1 base, with 11 bases sitting between them. The CDR3 reads CASSRTDIQETQYF. In nucleotides, the CDR3 is TGTGCCAGTAGTCGGACAGATATCCAAGAGACCCAGTACTTC. The variable domain in full, with the rest retrieved from reference TRBV19 and TRBJ2-5, is DGGITQSPKYLFRKEGQNVTLSCEQNLNHDAMYWYRQDPGQGLRLIYYSQIVNDFQKGDIAEGYSVSREKKESFPLTVTSAQKNPTAFYLCASSRTDIQETQYFGPGTRLLVL.

The genes are TRBV15 and TRBJ2-7; D is undetermined. The CDR3 is 14 amino acids. CDR1 is LNHNV and CDR2 is YYDKDF in the germline V gene (reference sequence). V was trimmed by 4 bases and J by 3 bases, leaving 13 bases between them. CDR3 protein: CATSKYRQDYEQYF. CDR3 bases: TGTGCCACCAGCAAGTACCGGCAGGACTACGAGCAGTACTTC. The full variable domain, completed using reference TRBV15 and TRBJ2-7, is DAMVIQNPRYQVTQFGKPVTLSCSQTLNHNVMYWYQQKSSQAPKLLFHYYDKDFNNEADTPDNFQSRRPNTSFCFLDIRSPGLGDTAMYLCATSKYRQDYEQYFGPGTRLTVT.

This sequence joins TRBV11-2 and TRBJ2-1; D uncertain. Germline V gene data show CDR1 as SGHAT and CDR2 as FQNNGV. This CDR3 has 14 amino acids. The V gene lost 1 base and the J gene lost 3 bases, with 7 bases spanning the gap. In nucleotides, the CDR3 is TGTGCCAGCAGCTTAGCGCAGGACTACAATGAGCAGTTCTTC. It is translated as CASSLAQDYNEQFF.

Here the CDR3 reads CATPTGLGKEDQPQHF. CDR3 DNA sequence: TGTGCCACCCCGACAGGGTTGGGGAAGGAGGATCAGCCCCAGCATTTT. This chain connects TRBV21-1 to TRBJ1-5; the table's D gene call, TRBD1, was not cross checked with the DNA. TRBV21-1 is a listed pseudogene. The CDR3 extends over 16 amino acids.

This clone was observed once. The chain couples TRBV5-5 to TRBJ2-3, with 7 bases that match TRBD2. With 1 base clipped from V and 3 bases from J, the junction kept 14 bases outside the gene matches. Germline V gene lookup returns CDR1 SGHKS and CDR2 YYEKEE (reference sequence). This CDR3 is 18 amino acids long. The DNA for the CDR3 is TGTGCCAGCAGCTTGATGCCTAGCGGCGGCGGGAGTACAGATACGCAGTATTTT. This sequence encodes CASSLMPSGGGSTDTQYF.

The chain has TRBV30 and TRBJ1-4, with 7 bases that match TRBD1. The germline CDR1 and CDR2 sequences are GTSNPN and SVGIG (reference sequence). The CDR3 runs 14 residues. V was clipped by 4 bases and J by 8 bases; unmatched bases: 10. The CDR3 reads CAWTRQGMSEKLFF. CDR3 DNA sequence: TGTGCCTGGACCCGACAGGGTATGAGCGAAAAACTGTTTTTT. Full variable domain (remainder filled in from reference TRBV30 and TRBJ1-4): SQTIHQWPATLVQPVGSPLSLECTVEGTSNPNLYWYRQAAGRGLQLLFYSVGIGQISSEVPQNLSASRPQDRQFILSSKKLLLSDSGFYLCAWTRQGMSEKLFFGSGTQLSVL.

The genes are TRBV11-1 and TRBJ1-1; TRBD1 aligns across 7 bases. The V and J ends lost 5 bases and 4 bases, in that order; junction bases with no gene match: 4. The CDR3 loop spans 13 amino acids. The V gene's germline CDR1 is SGHAT and CDR2 FQDESV (reference sequence). The CDR3 sequence: CASSNNRGTEAFF. The CDR3 region has the DNA TGTGCCAGCAGCAATAACAGGGGCACTGAAGCTTTCTTT.

This sequence joins TRBV6-1 and TRBJ1-5, with a possible D match to TRBD1 (5 bases). V was clipped by 2 bases and J by 5 bases, with 10 bases between them. The CDR3 loop spans 14 amino acids. In germline, CDR1 is MNHNS, CDR2 SASEGT. CDR3 loop: CASSERGPHQPQHF. The CDR3 DNA reads as TGTGCCAGCAGTGAAAGGGGTCCACATCAGCCCCAGCATTTT.

V is TRBV4-3 and J is TRBJ2-2; 10 bases align to TRBD2. The CDR3 loop spans 17 amino acids. Germline trimming cut 0 bases from V and 5 bases from J; bases unmatched to any gene: 6. Germline CDR1 reads LGHNA; CDR2 reads YSLEER. Written as DNA, the CDR3 is TGCGCCAGCAGCCAAGAAAGCGGGAGGGAGGTGACCGGGGAGCTGTTTTTT. This encodes CASSQESGREVTGELFF.

The chain joins TRBV15 to TRBJ2-7, with 10 bases aligning to TRBD1. Germline lookup yields CDR1 LNHNV and CDR2 YYDKDF (reference sequence). CDR3 size: 16 residues. V trimming: 3 bases; J trimming: 3 bases; junction bases outside the gene matches: 8. The DNA for the CDR3 is TGTGCCACCAGCAGGCGCCCGGGACAGGGGATCTACGAGCAGTACTTC. Residues: CATSRRPGQGIYEQYF.

This clone was recorded a few times. CDR3 amino acids: CASSFSSYNEQFF. CDR3 sequence (DNA): TGTGCCAGCAGTTTCAGCTCCTACAATGAGCAGTTCTTC. The J gene is TRBJ2-1, the V gene TRBV12-3 or TRBV12-4; no clear D. CDR3 length equals 13 residues. Between the trimmed V and J ends, which lost 3 bases and 0 bases, there was a span of 3 bases.

The chain couples TRBV3-1 (or the pseudogene TRBV3-2) to TRBJ1-2; D unclear. Germline lookup yields CDR1 LGHDT and CDR2 YNNKEL (reference sequence). This CDR3 is built from 13 residues. Trimming took 1 base from V and 3 from J, leaving 6 bases between them. In nucleotides, the CDR3 is TGTGCCAGCAGCCAAGGCCCGGACTATGGCTACACCTTC. This sequence encodes CASSQGPDYGYTF.

This chain links TRBV9 with TRBJ2-3; 11 bases align to TRBD2. Losses at the gene ends were 5 bases for V and 3 bases for J; bases not matched to a gene: 5. The CDR3 extends over 15 amino acids. Per the germline V gene, CDR1 is SGDLS and CDR2 is YYNGEE. The CDR3, as DNA: TGTGCCAGCAGTTCGACTAGCGGGATGACAGATACGCAGTATTTT. This codes for CASSSTSGMTDTQYF.

With respect to this clone: One end of the junction varies from germline; a read error may be responsible. The V and J genes are TRBV4-3 and TRBJ2-2; TRBD2 agrees at 7 bases. This CDR3 spans 17 amino acids. Germline V gene sequence: CDR1 LGHNA, CDR2 YSLEER. In DNA form, the CDR3 reads TGCGCCAGCAGCGAAGAAGCGTACGGGACTATAGTCGGGGAGCTGTTTTTT. Its protein product is CASSEEAYGTIVGELFF.

J is TRBJ2-5 and V is TRBV7-9, with 9 bases identical to TRBD2. The CDR3 is 14 amino acids. J lost 5 bases, V lost 3 bases, and 4 bases had no gene match. From germline, CDR1 is SEHNR and CDR2 FQNEAQ (reference sequence). The CDR3 reads CASSFSGGGETQYF. The CDR3 DNA reads TGTGCCAGCAGCTTTAGCGGGGGCGGGGAGACCCAGTACTTC.

The gene calls are TRBV19 and TRBJ1-2; possibly TRBD1 for D (5 bases). V was cut by 3 bases and J by 3 bases, with 17 bases left in between. The CDR3 runs to 16 residues. Germline CDR1 LNHDA, CDR2 SQIVND (reference sequence). Here the CDR3 reads CASSIPLDKGYYGYTF. The CDR3 DNA is TGTGCCAGTAGTATTCCTTTAGATAAGGGGTACTATGGCTACACCTTC.

This sequence joins TRBV25-1 and TRBJ1-4; tentative D call: TRBD1 (6 bases). CDR3 length equals 15 residues. Trimming stripped 5 bases from V and 5 bases from J, with 15 bases between. Germline V lookup: CDR1 MGHDK, CDR2 SYGVNS. The CDR3 DNA sequence: TGTGCCAGCAGTCCCCGGACAGCTTGGAATGAAAAACTGTTTTTT. Encoded protein: CASSPRTAWNEKLFF.

CDR3 sequence (DNA): TGCGCCAGCAGCCTCCGCCCGGGACTAGCGGGAGGGCCCTCAGATACGCAGTATTTT. This codes for CASSLRPGLAGGPSDTQYF. The chain links TRBV5-1 to TRBJ2-3; 16 bases align to TRBD2. This CDR3 contains 19 residues. In germline, CDR1 is SGHRS, CDR2 YFSETQ. The ends lost 4 bases at V and 4 bases at J; junction bases unmatched: 12. The variable domain in full, with the rest retrieved from reference TRBV5-1 and TRBJ2-3, is KAGVTQTPRYLIKTRGQQVTLSCSPISGHRSVSWYQQTPGQGLQFLFEYFSETQRNKGNFPGRFSGRQFSNSRSEMNVSTLELGDSALYLCASSLRPGLAGGPSDTQYFGPGTRLTVL.

The J gene is TRBJ1-3, the V gene TRBV11-2; possible D gene TRBD1, 5 bases. V was shortened by 6 bases and J by 1 base, with 10 bases between the two germline ends. The CDR3 contains 14 residues. CDR1 and CDR2 from the germline V gene are SGHAT and FQNNGV. The CDR3 DNA follows: TGTGCCAGCAGACCCCCAGGGTCTGGAAACACCATATATTTT. Encoded protein: CASRPPGSGNTIYF.

This sequence joins TRBV11-3 and TRBJ2-4; D is possibly TRBD1 (5 bases). The CDR3 totals 18 residues. Germline assignment: CDR1 SGHNT and CDR2 YENEEA. The V end was cut by 2 bases, the J end by 3 bases, with 20 bases between. The CDR3 bases are TGTGCCAGCAGCTTACCGCAGGGTATGGTGTTCGACAAAAACATTCAGTACTTC. It encodes CASSLPQGMVFDKNIQYF.

V usage is TRBV29-1 and J usage is TRBJ2-5, with D tentatively TRBD2 (6 bases). V gave up 4 bases and J gave up 6 bases, with 15 bases separating them. The CDR3 loop spans 13 amino acids. CDR1 and CDR2 from the germline V gene are SQVTM and ANQGSEA. The DNA of the CDR3 is TGCAGCGTTGGAAGGGGACTTCAAAAGACCCAGTACTTC. It codes for CSVGRGLQKTQYF.

The chain links TRBV25-1 to TRBJ2-7; 7 positions match TRBD2. Germline values: CDR1 MGHDK, CDR2 SYGVNS. V dropped 5 bases and J dropped 1; count of bases not matched to a gene: 2. The CDR3 loop spans 13 amino acids. The DNA for the CDR3 is TGTGCCAGCAGTTTTAGCGGGTCCTACGAGCAGTACTTC. Its protein product is CASSFSGSYEQYF.

The rearrangement joins TRBV19 to TRBJ2-7; 12 bases fit TRBD2. After removal of 6 bases from V and 0 bases from J, the junction contained 3 bases not matched to a gene. Germline CDR1 LNHDA, CDR2 SQIVND (reference sequence). CDR3 length equals 15 residues. The CDR3 coding sequence is TGTGCCAGTAGCACTAGCGGGAGGAGCTCCTACGAGCAGTACTTC. Its translation: CASSTSGRSSYEQYF.

J is TRBJ1-2 and V is TRBV4-1; 7 bases fit TRBD1. The germline gives CDR1 MGHRA, CDR2 YSYEKL. This CDR3 is built from 18 residues. V dropped 0 bases and J dropped 4; count of bases not matched to a gene: 14. The DNA of the CDR3 is TGCGCCAGCAGCCAAGATCGTTTAGAGGGGGCAAGGTCCTATGGCTACACCTTC. It specifies CASSQDRLEGARSYGYTF.

The chain recombines TRBV20-1 with TRBJ1-1; D might be TRBD1 (6 bases). The CDR3 is 11 amino acids. CDR1 is DFQATT, CDR2 SNEGSKA, per germline (reference sequence). The ends were cut back, 2 bases at V and 6 bases at J, with 7 bases in the middle. The chain's CDR3 is CSARYRAEAFF. CDR3 coding DNA: TGCAGTGCTAGATACAGGGCTGAAGCTTTCTTT.

This chain uses TRBV18 with TRBJ2-1, with 8 bases matching TRBD1. The CDR3 loop spans 14 amino acids. Germline V gives CDR1 KGHSH, CDR2 LQKENI. V shed 2 bases, J shed 6 bases, and the junction held 3 bases outside the gene matches. The CDR3 sequence is CASSPAGQANEQFF. For the CDR3, the DNA is TGTGCCAGCTCACCAGCGGGACAGGCCAATGAGCAGTTCTTC.

The gene calls are TRBV5-5 and TRBJ1-5; D is perhaps TRBD1 (6 bases). This CDR3 is 14 amino acids long. V was pared by 4 bases and J by 4 bases, with 12 bases between. Germline-derived CDR1 and CDR2 are SGHKS and YYEKEE (reference sequence). The CDR3 here is CASSQDSINQPQHF. CDR3 in DNA: TGTGCCAGCAGCCAGGACAGCATTAATCAGCCCCAGCATTTT.

The chain links TRBV6-4 to TRBJ1-2; 8 nucleotides align to TRBD1. This CDR3 has 16 residues. The germline V gene encodes CDR1 MRHNA and CDR2 SNTAGT. V dropped 7 bases and J dropped 3; count of bases not matched to a gene: 13. The CDR3 sequence: CASKTEPGGADYGYTF. The CDR3 nucleotides are TGTGCCAGCAAGACAGAACCAGGGGGCGCGGACTATGGCTACACCTTC.

The rearrangement joins TRBV6-5 to TRBJ2-7; 7 nucleotides agree with TRBD1. The CDR3 spans 15 residues. Unmatched junction bases numbered 8, after V lost 2 bases and J lost 4 bases. Germline lookup yields CDR1 MNHEY and CDR2 SVGAGI. Here the CDR3 reads CASSYRKGALYEQYF. The DNA of the CDR3 is TGTGCCAGCAGTTACAGAAAGGGGGCGCTTTACGAGCAGTACTTC.